A single sample is the source of the 9 T cell receptor beta chains below, sequenced in a study of CD8+ T cells in alopecia areata. cDNA prepared by RNA extraction and subsequent reverse transcription served as the template for sequencing. Repertoires were generated with immunoSEQ multiplex PCR, while TCRdb's copy carries only in-frame clones and drops some. Altogether 200,000 to 250,000 clones are present, under 70% being singletons, with the ten largest covering 1% to 1.5%. The input for sequencing was CD4+ T cells sorted from blood, taken at week 0. Receptors were obtained from a human donor with alopecia areata.

The CDR3 DNA is TGTGCCACCAGCAGAGGAGTAGGTGGGATCCAGCCCCAGCATTTT. Amino acid sequence: CATSRGVGGIQPQHF. The chain has TRBV15 and TRBJ1-5; D not certain. Per the germline V gene, CDR1 is LNHNV and CDR2 is YYDKDF (reference sequence). Deletions cut 1 base from V and 7 bases from J, with 14 bases between. The CDR3 loop spans 15 amino acids.

This chain joins TRBV15 and TRBJ2-3; D might be TRBD1 or TRBD2, each matching 6 bases. The CDR3 is made up of 16 amino acids. The germline V gene has CDR1 LNHNV and CDR2 YYDKDF (reference sequence). Trimming shortened V by 3 bases and J by 4 bases, and 17 bases separated the two germline ends. CDR3 nucleotide sequence: TGTGCCACCAGCAGTATGACTAGGGGGGTTGCAGATACGCAGTATTTT. Its protein product is CATSSMTRGVADTQYF.

This clone appeared a few times. V and J are TRBV30 and TRBJ2-2; D is uncertain. Germline CDR1 is GTSNPN and CDR2 is SVGIG (reference sequence). The CDR3 is 14 amino acids. V was clipped by 0 bases and J by 1 base, with 6 bases between them. The DNA for the CDR3 is TGTGCCTGGAGTGTAACCGTGAACACCGGGGAGCTGTTTTTT. It translates to CAWSVTVNTGELFF. Filled out from reference TRBV30 and TRBJ2-2, the complete variable domain reads SQTIHQWPATLVQPVGSPLSLECTVEGTSNPNLYWYRQAAGRGLQLLFYSVGIGQISSEVPQNLSASRPQDRQFILSSKKLLLSDSGFYLCAWSVTVNTGELFFGEGSRLTVL.

The chain couples TRBV29-1 to TRBJ1-2, with TRBD1 identical over 10 bases. Germline V gene sequence: CDR1 SQVTM, CDR2 ANQGSEA. This CDR3 region has 13 residues. The ends lost 5 bases at V and 1 base at J; junction bases unmatched: 1. The CDR3 nucleotides are TGCAGCGTTTGGGACAGGGGTAACTATGGCTACACCTTC. Residues: CSVWDRGNYGYTF.

This clone was seen more than once but under ten times. V is TRBV29-1 and J is TRBJ2-7, with D possibly matching TRBD2 (6 bases). The germline V gene encodes CDR1 SQVTM and CDR2 ANQGSEA. V lost 4 bases, J lost 5 bases, and 12 bases lay in between. The CDR3 sequence is 12 residues long. The CDR3 coding sequence is TGCAGCGTTGTGGGGGGACGTGACGAGCAGTACTTC. It encodes CSVVGGRDEQYF.

The gene calls are TRBV20-1 and TRBJ2-3, with unresolved D. V was cut by 2 bases and J by 7 bases, with 4 bases left in between. The CDR3 runs to 10 residues. Germline values: CDR1 DFQATT, CDR2 SNEGSKA (reference sequence). This chain's CDR3 is CSARKNTQYF. CDR3 coding DNA: TGCAGTGCTAGAAAAAATACGCAGTATTTT.

The J gene is TRBJ1-1, the V gene TRBV5-1; D unclear. The V gene's germline CDR1 is SGHRS and CDR2 YFSETQ. Deletions cut 4 bases from V and 0 bases from J, with 10 bases between. This CDR3 spans 14 amino acids. For the CDR3, the DNA is TGCGCCAGCAGCAAGGACCGCCTGAACACTGAAGCTTTCTTT. Encoded protein: CASSKDRLNTEAFF.

This clone was found a few times. Here the CDR3 DNA reads TGTGCCTGGAGTGTACAAGTCCTGTTAGTCGACGAGCAGTACTTC. The encoded protein is CAWSVQVLLVDEQYF. The rearrangement joins TRBV30 to TRBJ2-7; D is uncertain. This CDR3 comprises 15 residues. CDR1 and CDR2 from the germline V gene are GTSNPN and SVGIG (reference sequence). V gave up 0 bases and J gave up 5 bases, with 17 bases separating them.

The rearrangement joins TRBV2 to TRBJ1-5; D remains ambiguous. The V gene's germline CDR1 is SNHLY and CDR2 FYNNEI. The CDR3 sequence is 13 residues long. The V end lost 5 bases, the J end lost 3 bases, and 8 bases lay between the germline ends. The CDR3 DNA reads as TGTGCCAGCAGTCGGGAGTTCAATCAGCCCCAGCATTTT. Residues: CASSREFNQPQHF.